The T cell receptor beta chain described here comes from a study of CXCR3-negative and CXCR3-positive naive CD8 T cells. Study-wide results and caveats: Diversity in memory CD8+ cells fell much lower than the comparably high levels seen in both naive subsets. More hydrophobic TRB CDR3s were found in CXCR3-positive naive cells than in CXCR3-negative naive cells. PBMCs showed partially decreased CXCR3 expression after cryopreservation, and most assays used fresh PBMCs. Researchers reported similar TRBV-TRBJ usage in naive CXCR3-negative and CXCR3-positive cells, though memory differed.

This CDR3 contains 14 residues. Germline lookup yields CDR1 KGHSH and CDR2 LQKENI. Via 5' RACE with UMI labels, TRB cDNA libraries were prepared. Reprocessing the 5' RACE reads, TCRdb reports a single entry for every CDR3 protein and omits DNA. The sample totals about 85,000 distinct CDR3 sequences; its top ten clones hold around 0.82%. Regarding this clonotype: No antigen is known for it.

Every subset of CD8+ T cells was sorted in triplicate at under 350,000 cells each. This sequence joins TRBV18 and TRBJ2-5. This sequence originates from a human donor in good health. Some clones in this sample may be carry-over from other donors' samples. The material sequenced was naive CXCR3+ CD8+ T cells from blood. The subset denotes: CD45RO-CCR7+CD27+CD95- naive CD8+ T cells expressing CXCR3 (TNR3+). The chain's CDR3 is CASSPPPSQETQYF.